This TCR beta chain was sequenced during a study of T cells of healthy individuals. This clonotype has ten or more counts. Trimming removed 6 bases at V and 4 bases at J, with 18 bases between. CDR1 is MNHEY, CDR2 SVGEGT, per germline. The CDR3 loop spans 15 amino acids. One entry per CDR3 protein results from TCRdb running MiXCR on the 5' RACE reads. The table records tens of thousands of distinct CDR3 sequences, about 5% of them present only once. The source of this sequence is a female donor in good health. V and J are TRBV6-2 or TRBV6-3 and TRBJ1-2; D may be TRBD1 (6 bases). The CDR3 is CASRSTQGVVYGYTF. As DNA, the CDR3 is TGTGCCAGCAGATCTACACAGGGAGTGGTCTATGGCTACACCTTC.